Listed here is a single T cell receptor (beta chain). The target antigen is unknown. Distinct nucleotide sequences in the sample also encode this CDR3. This specimen comes from a study of shared clonotypes between healthy human individuals. Germline loops: CDR1 MNHEY, CDR2 SMNVEV (reference sequence). V shed 2 bases, J shed 5 bases, and the junction held 5 bases outside the gene matches. This CDR3 comprises 15 residues. Sequencing was performed with immunoSEQ multiplex PCR; in TCRdb, only in-frame clones are kept and a portion is missing. There are a few million clones in the sample; around nine tenths occur only once, and around 0.15% lies in the top ten. A CD45RA+ naive subset and a CD45RA-negative memory subset were split from CD4+ cells. Overall study results and limits: Clonotypes which were not shared had lower generation probabilities than clonotypes that all four donors shared.

This receptor was identified in a man between 18 and 35 years old in good health. The genes are TRBV27 and TRBJ1-1; 10 bases fit TRBD1. The specimen was naive CD4+ T cells sorted from blood. Subset reported: CD45RA+ positively selected. CDR3 sequence (DNA): TGTGCCAGCAGTTTAGGGACAGGGGTAGGGACTGAAGCTTTCTTT. Its translation: CASSLGTGVGTEAFF.